This TCR beta chain is from a study of blood T cell repertoires in COVID-19. Study overall: Sites across the United States, Italy and Spain contributed samples from acute and convalescent COVID-19. In each case, the material was cDNA or gDNA derived from T cells, B-cell-depleted T cells, or PBMCs.

The Seattle site enrolled patients during active infection and followed them longitudinally. Original processing notes: How many nucleated cells were present was estimated from reference gene primer amplification. Clones were sequenced by immunoSEQ multiplex PCR, and TCRdb holds only the in-frame ones, with some missing. V and J calls and clone size follow that table, whereas D and trimming were derived from the DNA. The sample holds 250,000 to 300,000 clones; 90% to 95% are singletons and the top ten take 2.2%. The source is a woman aged 30 to 39 with COVID-19, enrolled during active disease. The sample taken for sequencing was peripheral blood.

The CDR3 sequence: CASSLVWTEGNTIYF. The CDR3 bases are TGTGCCAGCAGCTTAGTGTGGACAGAGGGCAACACCATATATTTT. The chain has TRBV7-2 and TRBJ1-3, with a possible D match to TRBD1 (6 bases). CDR3 size: 15 residues. Per germline, CDR1 SGHTA and CDR2 FQGNSA. The V end lost 1 base, the J end lost 7 bases, and 14 bases lay between the germline ends.